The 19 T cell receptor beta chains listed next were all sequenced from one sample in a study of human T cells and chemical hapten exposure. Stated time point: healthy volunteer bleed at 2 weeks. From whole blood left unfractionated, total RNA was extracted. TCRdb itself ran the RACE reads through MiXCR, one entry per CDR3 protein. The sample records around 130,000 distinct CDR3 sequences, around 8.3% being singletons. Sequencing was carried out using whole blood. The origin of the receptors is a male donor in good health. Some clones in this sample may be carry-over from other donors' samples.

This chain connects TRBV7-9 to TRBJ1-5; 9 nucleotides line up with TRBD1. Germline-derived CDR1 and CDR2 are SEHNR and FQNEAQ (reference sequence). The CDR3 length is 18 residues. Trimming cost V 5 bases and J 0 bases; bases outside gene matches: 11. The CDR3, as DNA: TGTGCCAGCAGCATAGGAAGCGGGACAGGGTATAGCAATCAGCCCCAGCATTTT. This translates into CASSIGSGTGYSNQPQHF. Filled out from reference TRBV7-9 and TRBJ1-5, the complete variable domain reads DTGVSQNPRHKITKRGQNVTFRCDPISEHNRLYWYRQTLGQGPEFLTYFQNEAQLEKSRLLSDRFSAERPKGSFSTLEIQRTEQGDSAMYLCASSIGSGTGYSNQPQHFGDGTRLSIL.

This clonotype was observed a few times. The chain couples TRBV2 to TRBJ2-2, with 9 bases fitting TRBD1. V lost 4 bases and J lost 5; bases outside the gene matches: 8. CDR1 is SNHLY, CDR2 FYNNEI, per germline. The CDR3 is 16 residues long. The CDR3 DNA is TGTGCCAGCAGTGCTTTGGGGACAGGGCGAACCGGGGAGCTGTTTTTT. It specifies CASSALGTGRTGELFF.

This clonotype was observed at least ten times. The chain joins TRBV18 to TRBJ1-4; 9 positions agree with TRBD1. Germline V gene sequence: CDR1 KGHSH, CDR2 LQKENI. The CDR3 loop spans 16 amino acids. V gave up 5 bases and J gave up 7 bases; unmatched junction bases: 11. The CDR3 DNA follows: TGTGCCAGCTCAGCCACCCTGACAGGGGGGCGTGAAAAACTGTTTTTT. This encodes CASSATLTGGREKLFF.

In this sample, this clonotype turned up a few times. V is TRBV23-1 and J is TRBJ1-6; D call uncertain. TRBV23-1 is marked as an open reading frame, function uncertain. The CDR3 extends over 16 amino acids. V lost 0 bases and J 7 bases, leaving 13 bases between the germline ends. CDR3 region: CASSQSPVGPNSPLHF. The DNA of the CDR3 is TGCGCCAGCAGTCAATCCCCGGTTGGCCCCAATTCACCCCTCCACTTT.

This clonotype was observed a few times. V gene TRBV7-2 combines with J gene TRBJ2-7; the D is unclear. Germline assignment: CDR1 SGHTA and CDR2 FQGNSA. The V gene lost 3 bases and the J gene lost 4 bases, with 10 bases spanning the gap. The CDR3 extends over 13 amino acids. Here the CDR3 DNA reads TGTGCCAGCAGCTTGGGCCCTCAGTACGAGCAGTACTTC. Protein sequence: CASSLGPQYEQYF.

This CDR3 is CASSLAQRELPYEQYF. The DNA of the CDR3 is TGCGCCAGCAGCTTGGCCCAGCGGGAGTTACCCTACGAGCAGTACTTC. This chain uses TRBV5-1 with TRBJ2-7; the match to TRBD2 covers 8 bases. Trimming took 0 bases from V and 2 from J; bases not matched to a gene: 7. This CDR3 is 16 amino acids long. The germline V gene encodes CDR1 SGHRS and CDR2 YFSETQ.

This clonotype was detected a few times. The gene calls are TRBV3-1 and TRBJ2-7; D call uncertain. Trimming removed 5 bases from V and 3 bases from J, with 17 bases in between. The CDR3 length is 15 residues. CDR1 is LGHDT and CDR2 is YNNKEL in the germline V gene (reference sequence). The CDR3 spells CASSSTYNALYEQYF. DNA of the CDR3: TGTGCCAGCAGCTCGACGTATAACGCTCTCTACGAGCAGTACTTC.

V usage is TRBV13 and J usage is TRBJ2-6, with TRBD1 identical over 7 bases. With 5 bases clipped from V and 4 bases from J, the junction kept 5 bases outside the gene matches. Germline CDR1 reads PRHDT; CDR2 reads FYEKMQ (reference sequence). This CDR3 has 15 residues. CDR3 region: CASSRGGAGANVLTF. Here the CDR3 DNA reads TGTGCCAGCAGCCGAGGGGGCGCCGGGGCCAACGTCCTGACTTTC.

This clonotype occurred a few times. In nucleotides, the CDR3 is TGCAGTGCCAGCGGGGGCCCAACTTACAATGAGCAGTTCTTC. The encoded protein is CSASGGPTYNEQFF. The J gene is TRBJ2-1, the V gene TRBV20-1; the match to TRBD2 covers 8 bases. Germline CDR1 and CDR2: DFQATT and SNEGSKA (reference sequence). J gave up 4 bases and V 6 bases, and 8 bases lay outside the gene matches. The CDR3 length is 14 residues.

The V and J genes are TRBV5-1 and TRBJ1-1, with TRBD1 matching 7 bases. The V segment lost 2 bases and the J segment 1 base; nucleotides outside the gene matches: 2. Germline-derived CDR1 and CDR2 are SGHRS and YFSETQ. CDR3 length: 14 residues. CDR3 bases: TGCGCCAGCAGCTTTGACAGGGCGAACACTGAAGCTTTCTTT. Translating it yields CASSFDRANTEAFF.

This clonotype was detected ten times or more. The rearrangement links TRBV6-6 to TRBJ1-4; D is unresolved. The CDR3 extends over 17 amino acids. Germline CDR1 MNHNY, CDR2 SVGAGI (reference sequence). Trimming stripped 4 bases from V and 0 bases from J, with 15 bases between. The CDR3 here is CASSWSARVSTNEKLFF. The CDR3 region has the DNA TGTGCCAGCAGTTGGTCCGCGAGAGTCTCAACTAATGAAAAACTGTTTTTT.

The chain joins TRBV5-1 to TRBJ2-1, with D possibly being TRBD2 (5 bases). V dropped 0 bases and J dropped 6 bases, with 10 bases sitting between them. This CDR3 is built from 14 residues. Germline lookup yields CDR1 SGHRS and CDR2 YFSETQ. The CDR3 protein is CASSLALGANEQFF. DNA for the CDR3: TGCGCCAGCAGCTTGGCCCTGGGAGCCAATGAGCAGTTCTTC.

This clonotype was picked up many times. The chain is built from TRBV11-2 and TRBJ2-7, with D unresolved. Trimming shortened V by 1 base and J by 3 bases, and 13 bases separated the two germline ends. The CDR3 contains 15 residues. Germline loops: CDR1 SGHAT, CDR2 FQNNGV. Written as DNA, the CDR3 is TGTGCCAGCAGCTTAGCGTCAGCTGATCTCTACGAGCAGTACTTC. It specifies CASSLASADLYEQYF.

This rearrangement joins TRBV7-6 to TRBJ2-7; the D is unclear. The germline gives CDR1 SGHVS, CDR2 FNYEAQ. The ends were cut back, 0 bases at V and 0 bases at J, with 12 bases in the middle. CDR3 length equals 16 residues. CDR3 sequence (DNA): TGTGCCAGCAGCTTAGCGGCAGGTTTAGCCTCCTACGAGCAGTACTTC. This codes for CASSLAAGLASYEQYF.

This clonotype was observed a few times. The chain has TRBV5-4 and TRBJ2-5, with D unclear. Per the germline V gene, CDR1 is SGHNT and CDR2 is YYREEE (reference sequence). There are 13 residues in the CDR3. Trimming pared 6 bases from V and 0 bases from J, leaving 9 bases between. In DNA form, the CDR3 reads TGTGCCAGCACCGAGAACAACCAAGAGACCCAGTACTTC. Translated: CASTENNQETQYF.

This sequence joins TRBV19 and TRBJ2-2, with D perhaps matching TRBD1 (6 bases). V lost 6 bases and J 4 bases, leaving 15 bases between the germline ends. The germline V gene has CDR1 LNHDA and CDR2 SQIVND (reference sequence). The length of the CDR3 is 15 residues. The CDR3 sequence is CASRIQGVGTGELFF. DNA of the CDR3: TGTGCCAGTAGAATACAGGGAGTGGGCACCGGGGAGCTGTTTTTT.

Here the CDR3 DNA reads TGCGCCAGCAGCTTGGCCGTGTCTACAGATACGCAGTATTTT. Protein product: CASSLAVSTDTQYF. The rearrangement joins TRBV5-1 to TRBJ2-3; D not certain. V was clipped by 0 bases and J by 3 bases, with 8 bases between them. The germline V gene encodes CDR1 SGHRS and CDR2 YFSETQ. This CDR3 has 14 residues.

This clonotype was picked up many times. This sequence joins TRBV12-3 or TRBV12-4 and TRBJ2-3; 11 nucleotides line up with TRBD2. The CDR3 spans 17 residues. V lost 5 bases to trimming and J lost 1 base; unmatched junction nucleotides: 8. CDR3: CASSPGTSGFGTDTQYF. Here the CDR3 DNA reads TGTGCCAGCAGTCCAGGGACTAGCGGATTCGGCACAGATACGCAGTATTTT.

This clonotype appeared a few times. The CDR3 loop reads CASRGAATNEKLFF. The CDR3 DNA follows: TGCGCCAGCAGAGGTGCCGCAACTAATGAAAAACTGTTTTTT. This chain links TRBV5-1 with TRBJ1-4; D call uncertain. Germline values: CDR1 SGHRS, CDR2 YFSETQ. The CDR3 length is 14 residues. V lost 5 bases and J 0 bases, leaving 8 bases between the germline ends.